The clone carrying this TCR beta chain was observed many times. What it binds is unknown. The data were taken from a study of early T cells in non-severe SARS-CoV-2 infection. The overall study: Sequencing of bulk RNA from unsorted whole blood was done, without chain pairing. Whole-study findings and limits: Matches to VDJdb favored anti-spike CD8 responses and missed private and CD4 specificities.

Unique molecular identifiers were added to individual cDNA molecules. Using its own MiXCR run on the 5' RACE reads, TCRdb lists one record per CDR3 protein. The table lists more than 20,000 distinct CDR3 sequences, about 5.2% of them singletons. The CDR3 is 13 amino acids. This clonotype was sampled from an adult who was a healthcare worker with PCR-confirmed SARS-CoV-2 infection or an uninfected control (not recorded which). Material: whole blood. The chain employs TRBV21-1 and TRBJ1-1. TRBV21-1 is annotated as a pseudogene. In nucleotides, the CDR3 is TGTGCCAGCAGCGGCGGGCTGAACACTGAAGCTTTCTTT. Amino acid sequence: CASSGGLNTEAFF.